The next 32 T cell receptor beta chains were all read from a single sample in a study of PD-L1 blockade in urothelial cancer. The table came from immunoSEQ multiplex PCR; TCRdb's copy has only in-frame clones and leaves some out. The sample lists about 43,000 clones, 83% seen once, with about 15% in the top ten. The time point denotes: peripheral blood 6 weeks after treatment start. The source material was PBMCs, sampled around atezolizumab (anti-PD-L1) treatment. The receptors come from a man aged 60-69 years with urothelial cancer.

The chain is built from TRBV27 and TRBJ2-6; the D is unclear. Deletions cut 3 bases from V and 4 bases from J, with 13 bases between. This CDR3 has 16 amino acids. Germline V gives CDR1 MNHEY, CDR2 SMNVEV (reference sequence). The CDR3 loop reads CASSFGGISGANVLTF. The DNA for the CDR3 is TGTGCCAGCAGTTTTGGCGGAATTTCGGGGGCCAACGTCCTGACTTTC.

The sample holds a few counts of this clone. The V call is TRBV11-2, the J call TRBJ1-6, with 8 bases lining up with TRBD1. Germline CDR1 is SGHAT and CDR2 is FQNNGV. Losses at the gene ends were 5 bases for V and 10 bases for J; bases not matched to a gene: 7. The CDR3 is 14 amino acids. CDR3 bases: TGTGCCAGCAGCCTGGACAGGGTTGGCTCACCCCTCCACTTT. Amino acids: CASSLDRVGSPLHF.

The chain has TRBV28 and TRBJ1-2; D remains ambiguous. CDR1 MDHEN and CDR2 SYDVKM come from the germline V gene. V gave up 4 bases and J gave up 4 bases, with 13 bases separating them. The CDR3 sequence is 14 residues long. The CDR3, as DNA: TGTGCCAGCAGTTATCAGGCCAGCCGCTATGGCTACACCTTC. This sequence encodes CASSYQASRYGYTF.

V usage is TRBV28 and J usage is TRBJ2-3; D is possibly TRBD2 (5 bases). The V end lost 3 bases, the J end lost 5 bases, and 9 bases lay between the germline ends. From germline, CDR1 is MDHEN and CDR2 SYDVKM. The length of the CDR3 is 13 residues. CDR3 DNA: TGTGCCAGCAGTTTGGTGGGGAGAGATACGCAGTATTTT. Amino acid sequence: CASSLVGRDTQYF.

The rearrangement joins TRBV28 to TRBJ2-6; 8 bases agree with TRBD1. Germline V CDR1 and CDR2: MDHEN, SYDVKM. This CDR3 comprises 18 residues. The junction had 9 bases not matched to a gene; V was cut back by 5 bases and J by 0 bases. The CDR3 is CASSPGQGLSSGANVLTF. The CDR3 nucleotides are TGTGCCAGCAGTCCCGGACAGGGCCTGTCCTCTGGGGCCAACGTCCTGACTTTC.

This chain connects TRBV30 to TRBJ2-1; 8 nucleotides match TRBD1. The V gene's germline CDR1 is GTSNPN and CDR2 SVGIG (reference sequence). The V and J ends lost 0 bases and 8 bases, in that order; junction bases with no gene match: 9. CDR3 length: 15 residues. The CDR3 bases are TGTGCCTGGAGTGTAAAGACAGGGGCCACGGATGAGCAGTTCTTC. Amino acid sequence: CAWSVKTGATDEQFF.

This clone was observed a single time. The CDR3 loop is CAWSVALHRQDNSPLHF. The CDR3 region has the DNA TGTGCCTGGAGTGTCGCCCTCCACCGCCAGGATAATTCACCCCTCCACTTT. The genes are TRBV30 and TRBJ1-6; D not resolved. CDR1 is GTSNPN, CDR2 SVGIG, per germline (reference sequence). V was clipped by 0 bases and J by 5 bases, with 17 bases between them. The CDR3 runs to 17 residues. Together with reference TRBV30 and TRBJ1-6, the CDR3 gives the full variable domain: SQTIHQWPATLVQPVGSPLSLECTVEGTSNPNLYWYRQAAGRGLQLLFYSVGIGQISSEVPQNLSASRPQDRQFILSSKKLLLSDSGFYLCAWSVALHRQDNSPLHFGNGTRLTVT.

This chain connects TRBV23-1 to TRBJ1-3; D ambiguous. TRBV23-1 is designated an ORF whose function remains uncertain. This CDR3 comprises 14 residues. Trimming shortened V by 3 bases and J by 0 bases, and 6 bases separated the two germline ends. The CDR3 sequence is CASSHRGSGNTIYF. CDR3 DNA sequence: TGCGCCAGCAGTCATCGGGGCTCTGGAAACACCATATATTTT.

The genes are TRBV19 and TRBJ1-2; 11 bases map to TRBD1. This CDR3 region has 16 residues. Germline lookup yields CDR1 LNHDA and CDR2 SQIVND (reference sequence). J gave up 8 bases and V 4 bases, and 12 bases lay outside the gene matches. The CDR3 coding sequence is TGTGCCAGTAGTAACGTCCCGGGACAGGGGGTCCACGGCTACACCTTC. This sequence encodes CASSNVPGQGVHGYTF.

The chain joins TRBV7-3 to TRBJ2-3, with 7 nucleotides matching TRBD1. The V segment lost 5 bases and the J segment 1 base; nucleotides outside the gene matches: 9. Per the germline V gene, CDR1 is SGHTA and CDR2 is FQGTGA. The CDR3 runs to 16 residues. The CDR3 region is CASSLSPGTGTDTQYF. Written as DNA, the CDR3 is TGTGCCAGCAGCCTAAGCCCCGGGACAGGCACAGATACGCAGTATTTT. Based on the CDR3 plus reference TRBV7-3 and TRBJ2-3, the full variable domain is GAGVSQTPSNKVTEKGKYVELRCDPISGHTALYWYRQSLGQGPEFLIYFQGTGAADDSGLPNDRFFAVRPEGSVSTLKIQRTERGDSAVYLCASSLSPGTGTDTQYFGPGTRLTVL.

The rearrangement uses TRBV5-1 and TRBJ2-7; tentatively, D is TRBD1 (6 bases). CDR1 and CDR2 from the germline V gene are SGHRS and YFSETQ. The CDR3 has 13 residues. The germline V and J ends were trimmed by 0 bases and 5 bases, with 9 bases remaining between them. This CDR3 reads CASSLEQGNEQYF. The CDR3 DNA follows: TGCGCCAGCAGCTTGGAACAGGGCAACGAGCAGTACTTC.

The chain has TRBV30 and TRBJ2-4; D may be TRBD2 (7 bases). This CDR3 comprises 13 residues. V lost 3 bases and J 3 bases, leaving 9 bases between the germline ends. Germline CDR1 is GTSNPN and CDR2 is SVGIG (reference sequence). CDR3 coding DNA: TGTGCCTGGAGGGGGGGGCGCAAAAACATTCAGTACTTC. Translation: CAWRGGRKNIQYF.

This clone was counted once. The genes are TRBV11-2 and TRBJ2-3; a weak D match, TRBD1 (6 bases). The CDR3 is 14 amino acids. V was clipped by 1 base and J by 5 bases, with 10 bases between them. Germline CDR1 and CDR2: SGHAT and FQNNGV. CDR3 in DNA: TGTGCCAGCAGCTTAGCAGGGGCCGAAGATACGCAGTATTTT. It codes for CASSLAGAEDTQYF.

The chain links TRBV7-9 to TRBJ1-4, with 8 bases aligning to TRBD1. The germline gives CDR1 SEHNR, CDR2 FQNEAQ (reference sequence). CDR3 length: 16 amino acids. Losses at the gene ends were 3 bases for V and 3 bases for J; bases not matched to a gene: 6. DNA for the CDR3: TGTGCCAGCAGCTTGTTTCTGGACAGGGCTAATGAAAAACTGTTTTTT. Residues: CASSLFLDRANEKLFF.

The V gene is TRBV4-1, the J gene TRBJ2-3; no firm D call. The CDR3 runs to 18 residues. CDR1 and CDR2 (germline): MGHRA, YSYEKL. Deletions cut 2 bases from V and 5 bases from J, with 23 bases between. The CDR3 region is CASSQPQRGRQKRDTQYF. CDR3 in DNA: TGCGCCAGCAGCCAACCCCAGCGTGGCCGGCAAAAACGAGATACGCAGTATTTT.

V and J are TRBV2 and TRBJ1-4; 8 nucleotides line up with TRBD1. From germline, CDR1 is SNHLY and CDR2 FYNNEI. V trimming: 3 bases; J trimming: 4 bases; junction bases outside the gene matches: 7. The CDR3 is 16 residues long. The CDR3 coding sequence is TGTGCCAGCAGTGAGCTAGGTGACAGGGGTAATGAAAAACTGTTTTTT. The encoded protein is CASSELGDRGNEKLFF.

V and J are TRBV7-8 and TRBJ2-3; the match to TRBD2 covers 15 bases. The germline V gene has CDR1 SGHVS and CDR2 FQNEAQ. The V gene end was trimmed by 8 bases and the J gene end by 5 bases; junction bases not matched to a gene: 2. The CDR3 sequence is 14 residues long. In DNA form, the CDR3 reads TGTGCCAGCTCGGGACTAGCGGGAGGAGATACGCAGTATTTT. The encoded protein is CASSGLAGGDTQYF.

The V call is TRBV6-6, the J call TRBJ2-7; TRBD1 matches at 9 bases. Germline V gene sequence: CDR1 MNHNY, CDR2 SVGAGI (reference sequence). The CDR3 covers 15 residues. Germline trimming cut 8 bases from V and 3 bases from J; bases unmatched to any gene: 11. Here the CDR3 reads CASSKRTGVFYEQYF. In DNA, the CDR3 is TGTGCCAGCTCGAAACGGACAGGGGTCTTCTACGAGCAGTACTTC.

The J gene is TRBJ1-1, the V gene TRBV10-3, with 7 positions matching TRBD1. V trimming: 5 bases; J trimming: 4 bases; junction bases outside the gene matches: 4. CDR1 is ENHRY, CDR2 SYGVKD, per germline. The CDR3 runs 13 residues. The CDR3 DNA is TGTGCCATCAGTCCGGACAGGAGCACTGAAGCTTTCTTT. Translating it yields CAISPDRSTEAFF.

The V call is TRBV7-8, the J call TRBJ1-3; TRBD1 is a possible D gene (6 bases). Trimming removed 2 bases at V and 0 bases at J, with 11 bases between. CDR1 is SGHVS, CDR2 FQNEAQ, per germline. CDR3 length: 16 residues. The CDR3 nucleotides are TGTGCCAGCAGCTTATCGATAGGGGGCTCTGGAAACACCATATATTTT. This sequence encodes CASSLSIGGSGNTIYF. The full variable domain, with the rest looked up from reference TRBV7-8 and TRBJ1-3, is GAGVSQSPRYKVAKRGQDVALRCDPISGHVSLFWYQQALGQGPEFLTYFQNEAQLDKSGLPSDRFFAERPEGSVSTLKIQRTQQEDSAVYLCASSLSIGGSGNTIYFGEGSWLTVV.

This chain joins TRBV4-2 and TRBJ1-4, with no clear D. The germline V gene encodes CDR1 LGHNA and CDR2 YNFKEQ. The CDR3 is made up of 14 amino acids. V was trimmed by 11 bases and J by 0 bases, leaving 13 bases between them. CDR3 nucleotides: TGTGCCTCCCAAGTAGAGGCAACTAATGAAAAACTGTTTTTT. Amino acid sequence: CASQVEATNEKLFF.

The CDR3 loop reads CASRFTSGGSTDTQYF. The CDR3 nucleotides are TGTGCCAGCAGATTTACTAGCGGGGGAAGCACAGATACGCAGTATTTT. This chain uses TRBV2 with TRBJ2-3; 11 bases match TRBD2. The CDR3 is 16 residues long. With V trimmed by 6 bases and J by 0 bases, 5 bases remained unmatched. Germline CDR1 and CDR2: SNHLY and FYNNEI.

This chain joins TRBV5-6 and TRBJ2-7; TRBD2 matches at 12 bases. V lost 2 bases to trimming and J lost 3 bases; unmatched junction nucleotides: 12. Germline V gives CDR1 SGHDT, CDR2 YYEEEE. The CDR3 runs 18 residues. The CDR3 reads CASSFSLAGGQLRYEQYF. The CDR3 DNA reads TGTGCCAGCAGCTTTAGTCTAGCGGGGGGGCAATTGCGCTACGAGCAGTACTTC.

This clone was counted once. The rearrangement joins TRBV28 to TRBJ1-1; 7 nucleotides agree with TRBD1. CDR3 length equals 15 residues. The V segment lost 3 bases and the J segment 3 bases; nucleotides outside the gene matches: 7. Germline CDR1 MDHEN, CDR2 SYDVKM. Here the CDR3 DNA reads TGTGCCAGCAGTTTGGGGTTAACAGGGGACACTGAAGCTTTCTTT. It is translated as CASSLGLTGDTEAFF.

The rearrangement uses TRBV5-4 and TRBJ2-5, with a weak D call TRBD2 (7 bases). Trimming shortened V by 2 bases and J by 2 bases, and 13 bases separated the two germline ends. Germline V gene lookup returns CDR1 SGHNT and CDR2 YYREEE (reference sequence). The CDR3 has 15 amino acids. The CDR3 region is CASSLEGRGQETQYF. The CDR3 nucleotides read TGTGCCAGCAGCTTAGAAGGGAGGGGGCAAGAGACCCAGTACTTC.

The chain recombines TRBV27 with TRBJ1-1; 9 bases are shared with TRBD1. V shed 6 bases, J shed 5 bases, and the junction held 4 bases outside the gene matches. From germline, CDR1 is MNHEY and CDR2 SMNVEV (reference sequence). CDR3 length: 13 amino acids. This CDR3 reads CASSWDRATEAFF. CDR3 coding DNA: TGTGCCAGCAGCTGGGACAGGGCGACTGAAGCTTTCTTT.

CDR3 DNA: TGTGCCAGCAGCCTACTGGGACAGGGTGTCTACGAGCAGTACTTC. Its translation is CASSLLGQGVYEQYF. The J gene is TRBJ2-7, the V gene TRBV5-5; 9 bases agree with TRBD1. The CDR3 contains 15 residues. Looked up from germline, CDR1 is SGHKS and CDR2 is YYEKEE (reference sequence). Trimming cost V 4 bases and J 3 bases; bases outside gene matches: 8.

This chain joins TRBV28 and TRBJ2-5, with 7 bases identical to TRBD1. V dropped 6 bases and J dropped 5; count of bases not matched to a gene: 12. CDR1 is MDHEN and CDR2 is SYDVKM in the germline V gene. This CDR3 is built from 15 residues. The CDR3: CASSQGQLKEETQYF. CDR3 in DNA: TGTGCCAGCAGCCAGGGACAGCTAAAGGAGGAGACCCAGTACTTC. The entire variable domain, with the rest obtained from reference TRBV28 and TRBJ2-5, is as follows: DVKVTQSSRYLVKRTGEKVFLECVQDMDHENMFWYRQDPGLGLRLIYFSYDVKMKEKGDIPEGYSVSREKKERFSLILESASTNQTSMYLCASSQGQLKEETQYFGPGTRLLVL.

The J gene is TRBJ2-7, the V gene TRBV5-6; D is perhaps TRBD1 (6 bases). In germline, CDR1 is SGHDT, CDR2 YYEEEE. CDR3 size: 15 residues. V lost 2 bases and J 0 bases, leaving 12 bases between the germline ends. The CDR3 sequence is CASSFGRGSSYEQYF. The CDR3 nucleotides are TGTGCCAGCAGCTTTGGCAGGGGTAGCTCCTACGAGCAGTACTTC. The full variable domain, in which reference TRBV5-6 and TRBJ2-7 provide the parts outside the CDR3, is DAGVTQSPTHLIKTRGQQVTLRCSPKSGHDTVSWYQQALGQGPQFIFQYYEEEERQRGNFPDRFSGHQFPNYSSELNVNALLLGDSALYLCASSFGRGSSYEQYFGPGTRLTVT.

This clone was seen only once. The chain is built from TRBV2 and TRBJ1-5, with D perhaps TRBD1 (5 bases). The CDR3 runs to 14 residues. CDR1 and CDR2 (germline): SNHLY, FYNNEI. Trimming cost V 4 bases and J 4 bases, with 11 bases left between them. The CDR3 loop reads CASSGARVNQPQHF. Written as DNA, the CDR3 is TGTGCCAGCAGTGGGGCCAGGGTGAATCAGCCCCAGCATTTT.

The chain is built from TRBV7-2 and TRBJ2-5, with TRBD2 matching over 13 bases. The CDR3 runs 17 residues. Per the germline V gene, CDR1 is SGHTA and CDR2 is FQGNSA. V shed 1 base and J 5 bases; nucleotides not matched to a gene: 7. This CDR3 is CASSLGTSGGPRETQYF. CDR3 DNA sequence: TGTGCCAGCAGCTTAGGGACTAGCGGGGGCCCTCGGGAGACCCAGTACTTC. Based on the CDR3 plus reference TRBV7-2 and TRBJ2-5, the full variable domain is GAGVSQSPSNKVTEKGKDVELRCDPISGHTALYWYRQSLGQGLEFLIYFQGNSAPDKSGLPSDRFSAERTGGSVSTLTIQRTQQEDSAVYLCASSLGTSGGPRETQYFGPGTRLLVL.

This chain connects TRBV18 to TRBJ2-1, with D unresolved. The ends were cut back, 1 base at V and 6 bases at J, with 7 bases in the middle. The CDR3 consists of 13 residues. Germline CDR1 reads KGHSH; CDR2 reads LQKENI. The CDR3 loop reads CASSPRSPNEQFF. In DNA, the CDR3 is TGTGCCAGCTCACCACGAAGCCCCAATGAGCAGTTCTTC.